Following are 17 T cell receptor beta chains from one sample sequenced in a study of blood T cell repertoires in COVID-19. Produced via immunoSEQ multiplex PCR; TCRdb's table is partial and in-frame only. The sample lists around 130,000 clones, about 75% seen once, with around 20% in the top ten. Sequenced: peripheral blood. All receptors derive from an elderly man with acute or convalescent COVID-19.

This chain joins TRBV3-1 (or the pseudogene TRBV3-2) and TRBJ1-4, with 7 bases fitting TRBD1. This CDR3 is built from 15 residues. The germline gives CDR1 LGHDT, CDR2 YNNKEL (reference sequence). V was clipped by 6 bases and J by 8 bases; unmatched bases: 12. The CDR3 bases are TGTGCCAGCAGTCACACCGGGACAGTAAACGAAAAACTGTTTTTT. This sequence encodes CASSHTGTVNEKLFF.

This chain uses TRBV19 with TRBJ1-5; possible D gene TRBD1, 6 bases. V lost 9 bases and J lost 0, with 21 bases in between. The CDR3 is 17 amino acids. Germline loops: CDR1 LNHDA, CDR2 SQIVND (reference sequence). CDR3: CASNGGQGSYSNQPQHF. In DNA, the CDR3 is TGTGCCAGCAACGGGGGGCAGGGTAGTTATAGCAATCAGCCCCAGCATTTT.

V usage is TRBV2 and J usage is TRBJ2-2; 12 bases match TRBD1. Germline lookup yields CDR1 SNHLY and CDR2 FYNNEI. The CDR3 has 15 residues. The trim removed 8 bases at V and 5 bases at J, leaving 6 bases unmatched. CDR3 coding DNA: TGTGCCAGCCACAGGGACAGGGGGCGGACCGGGGAGCTGTTTTTT. It translates to CASHRDRGRTGELFF.

This clone was found many times. Here the CDR3 DNA reads TGTGCCAGTGCCAACAGGGAATCGGAGACCCAGTACTTC. Its protein is CASANRESETQYF. This chain uses TRBV19 with TRBJ2-5, with D possibly TRBD1 on 6 matching bases. V was cut by 8 bases and J by 5 bases, with 15 bases left in between. From germline, CDR1 is LNHDA and CDR2 SQIVND (reference sequence). The CDR3 runs 13 residues.

The chain uses TRBV19 and TRBJ2-2; D may be TRBD1 (6 bases). Germline assignment: CDR1 LNHDA and CDR2 SQIVND (reference sequence). V was cut by 1 base and J by 6 bases, with 9 bases left in between. The CDR3 totals 14 residues. Here the CDR3 reads CASSIGGLAGELFF. The DNA for the CDR3 is TGTGCCAGTAGTATAGGGGGGCTAGCCGGGGAGCTGTTTTTT.

This clone was counted once. The J gene is TRBJ2-7, the V gene TRBV18; no clear D gene. Between the trimmed V and J ends, which lost 0 bases and 0 bases, there was a span of 9 bases. The CDR3 is 15 amino acids. Germline-derived CDR1 and CDR2 are KGHSH and LQKENI. CDR3 nucleotides: TGTGCCAGCTCACCACCATTTGGAGTCTCCTACGAGCAGTACTTC. Protein: CASSPPFGVSYEQYF.

The V gene is TRBV5-1, the J gene TRBJ2-7; 9 nucleotides agree with TRBD1. Per germline, CDR1 SGHRS and CDR2 YFSETQ. This CDR3 has 15 residues. V trimming: 4 bases; J trimming: 3 bases; junction bases outside the gene matches: 8. DNA of the CDR3: TGCGCCAGCAGCCGATTTCCGGGACAGGGCTACGAGCAGTACTTC. Translation: CASSRFPGQGYEQYF.

A remark on this clone: The junction does not match germline at one end; this may be a read error. The V gene is TRBV6-5, the J gene TRBJ2-2; 11 positions match TRBD2. The CDR3 totals 14 residues. Germline CDR1 and CDR2: MNHEY and SVGAGI. The CDR3 loop reads CATSSGGAAGELFF. The CDR3 DNA follows: TGTGCCACCAGTAGCGGGGGGGCTGCCGGGGAGCTGTTTTTT.

V is TRBV2 and J is TRBJ2-2, with D perhaps matching TRBD2 (7 bases). The germline CDR1 and CDR2 sequences are SNHLY and FYNNEI. Trimming shortened V by 6 bases and J by 5 bases, and 19 bases separated the two germline ends. The CDR3 totals 16 residues. In DNA, the CDR3 is TGTGCCAGCAGATTAGGGGGGGCGTTTAGAACCGGGGAGCTGTTTTTT. Its protein is CASRLGGAFRTGELFF.

The V call is TRBV5-1, the J call TRBJ1-5, with 8 bases identical to TRBD1. The V segment lost 4 bases and the J segment 7 bases; nucleotides outside the gene matches: 4. Germline assignment: CDR1 SGHRS and CDR2 YFSETQ. This CDR3 spans 13 amino acids. The DNA of the CDR3 is TGCGCCAGCAGCATCGGACAGGGACAGCCCCAGCATTTT. Protein product: CASSIGQGQPQHF.

The chain is built from TRBV5-1 and TRBJ1-5; D remains unclear. Germline V lookup: CDR1 SGHRS, CDR2 YFSETQ. CDR3 length: 15 amino acids. V was trimmed by 1 base and J by 7 bases, leaving 15 bases between them. DNA of the CDR3: TGCGCCAGCAGCTTGAGTCCGGGCTCGGGGCAGCCCCAGCATTTT. As protein: CASSLSPGSGQPQHF. The variable domain in full, completed from reference TRBV5-1 and TRBJ1-5, reads KAGVTQTPRYLIKTRGQQVTLSCSPISGHRSVSWYQQTPGQGLQFLFEYFSETQRNKGNFPGRFSGRQFSNSRSEMNVSTLELGDSALYLCASSLSPGSGQPQHFGDGTRLSIL.

The rearrangement uses TRBV13 and TRBJ2-7; D may be TRBD2 (5 bases). V was trimmed by 0 bases and J by 6 bases, leaving 9 bases between them. This CDR3 spans 13 amino acids. CDR1 is PRHDT, CDR2 FYEKMQ, per germline (reference sequence). The CDR3 region is CASSLGSRGEQYF. As DNA, the CDR3 is TGTGCCAGCAGCTTAGGAAGCCGGGGCGAGCAGTACTTC.

The chain combines TRBV5-8 with TRBJ2-4; TRBD1 agrees at 8 bases. The CDR3 is 12 residues long. Trimming at V came to 10 bases and at J to 7 bases, leaving 7 bases not matched to a gene. In germline, CDR1 is SGHTS, CDR2 YDEGEE. DNA of the CDR3: TGTGCCGGGACAGGTGACCCGAACATTCAGTACTTC. This encodes CAGTGDPNIQYF.

The V gene is TRBV5-1, the J gene TRBJ2-1; 10 positions agree with TRBD1. V gave up 5 bases and J gave up 5 bases; unmatched junction bases: 7. The CDR3 extends over 15 amino acids. Germline V gene sequence: CDR1 SGHRS, CDR2 YFSETQ. The CDR3 here is CASRRGQGDNNEQFF. CDR3 nucleotide sequence: TGCGCCAGCAGAAGAGGACAGGGGGATAACAATGAGCAGTTCTTC. The complete variable domain, with remaining parts taken from reference TRBV5-1 and TRBJ2-1, reads KAGVTQTPRYLIKTRGQQVTLSCSPISGHRSVSWYQQTPGQGLQFLFEYFSETQRNKGNFPGRFSGRQFSNSRSEMNVSTLELGDSALYLCASRRGQGDNNEQFFGPGTRLTVL.

The chain uses TRBV11-2 and TRBJ1-2, with D uncertain. The CDR3 is made up of 13 amino acids. V was shortened by 4 bases and J by 4 bases, with 10 bases between the two germline ends. In germline, CDR1 is SGHAT, CDR2 FQNNGV. CDR3 sequence: CASSSPGGYGYTF. The CDR3 bases are TGTGCCAGCAGCTCGCCGGGAGGCTATGGCTACACCTTC.

The gene calls are TRBV11-1 and TRBJ2-7; 11 nucleotides agree with TRBD1. After removal of 5 bases from V and 1 base from J, the junction contained 4 bases not matched to a gene. CDR1 SGHAT and CDR2 FQDESV come from the germline V gene (reference sequence). This CDR3 is built from 15 residues. CDR3 amino acids: CASSNRDRGSYEQYF. In DNA, the CDR3 is TGTGCCAGCAGCAACCGGGACAGGGGGTCCTACGAGCAGTACTTC.

Written as DNA, the CDR3 is TGTGCCAGCAGCAGTTCACAGGCGAGCTCCTACGAGCAGTACTTC. Its protein product is CASSSSQASSYEQYF. This chain links TRBV7-9 with TRBJ2-7; a weak D match, TRBD1 (5 bases). Trimming took 5 bases from V and 0 from J, leaving 14 bases between them. The CDR3 is 15 residues long. CDR1 is SEHNR and CDR2 is FQNEAQ in the germline V gene (reference sequence).